Listed below are T cell receptor beta chains from one sample, sequenced in a study of blood T cell repertoires in COVID-19. The method was immunoSEQ multiplex PCR; TCRdb's version includes in-frame clones alone and lacks a portion of them. The data hold around 300,000 clones, with approximately 86% observed a single time. The sequencing input was peripheral blood. The receptors derive from a woman in her fifties or sixties with active or convalescent COVID-19. Each CDR3 is given with its conserved first and last residue. Fields, in order: V gene, CDR3 protein.

TRBV2 CASSEVDGRITGELFF
TRBV5-4 CASSFRTTTSGSSYNEQFF
TRBV15 CATSREKILEGYTF
TRBV18 CASSLTRGFNEQYF
TRBV19 CASTGDRGNSPLHF
TRBV27 CASSPSQGPYEQYF
TRBV19 CASSPRDRLFEKLFF
TRBV11-2 CASSLFRTGPYGYTF
TRBV5-1 CASSLGQGFGYTF
TRBV13 CASRDRGDLGTEAFF
TRBV6-5 CASQPRVLADNEQFF
TRBV12-3/TRBV12-4 CASSSTIFNEQFF
TRBV15 CATTQGITLLNTEAFF
TRBV6-5 CASSYLDSDTDTQYF
TRBV7-2 CASSPDRAGNTIYF
TRBV5-5 CASSLVVTNTGELFF
TRBV4-1 CASSQDLVRQGNWEQYF
TRBV9 CASSVGSRHSTDTQYF
TRBV6-5 CASRGDRLAFQPQHF
TRBV7-3 CASSLMGLADNEQFF
TRBV12-3/TRBV12-4 CASTIGDEAFF
TRBV4-1 CASSQARDRSDLSSYNEQFF
TRBV28 CASSSPGQGAIYEQYF
TRBV28 CASSLGQVNQPQHF
TRBV30 CAWSVLPRGRDTIYF
TRBV6-1 CASSEYRGIGNTEAFF
TRBV6-5 CASSPGVTPADTQYF
TRBV6-6 CASSRLAGLSTDTQYF
TRBV30 CAWSSAGGQPQHF
TRBV5-5 CASSPTMGQGKPEAFF
TRBV5-1 CASSLYFSGSATDTQYF
TRBV3-1/TRBV3-2 CASSSIQGSYEQYF
TRBV18 CASSPPSSYEQYF
TRBV18 CASSPGEGGPTYGYTF
TRBV14 CASSRAYRETEAFF
TRBV5-4 CASSPSPGQAYEQYF
TRBV27 CASSTGTGVYEQYF
TRBV28 CASRRVDTEAFF
TRBV25-1 CASHQGYNSPLHF
TRBV11-2 CASSSPRDSYTDTQYF
TRBV19 CASSTTGGIQKTQYF
TRBV7-6 CASSYRLAGVSYNEQFF
TRBV18 CASSPQGASNQPQHF
TRBV14 CASSLGSEQYF
TRBV30 CAWGTGRQYF
TRBV11-1 CASSLGSGSNQPQHF
TRBV9 CASSVSDRGSSEAFF
TRBV27 CASSLPGENTEAFF
TRBV28 CASSTSRRATEAFF
TRBV7-8 CASSLAAGFYGYTF
TRBV6-2/TRBV6-3 CASSLASGNTIYF
TRBV27 CASSSRGADRRLYGYTF
TRBV19 CASSISGRRTGELFF